These 21 T cell receptor gamma chains originate from one sample sequenced in a study of Vδ1+ human thymocytes. Study results and caveats: Thymic TRG and TRD repertoires appeared highly polyclonal, with Gaussian CDR3 length distributions.

Sequences come from RNA converted to cDNA by reverse transcription. Multiplex PCR used pooled V-gene forward primers and a constant-region reverse primer to amplify CDR3s. TCRdb reanalysed the multiplex PCR reads with CATT. In the table there are under 25,000 gamma-chain clones, around 13% of which are singletons. The antigens for these receptors are not known. The sequenced material came from Vdelta1+ gamma-delta thymocytes from the thymus. Subset: FACS-sorted CD3+ TCRalphabeta- TCRVdelta1+ TCRVdelta2- thymocytes. These receptor sequences come from a child less than two years old who had congenital heart surgery.

This clone has a single count. The rearrangement links TRGV9 to TRGJ1 or TRGJ2. Germline trimming cut 2 bases from V and 1 base from J; bases unmatched to any gene: 11. Germline-derived CDR1 and CDR2 are GITISATS and ISYDGTV (reference sequence). This CDR3 is 16 amino acids long. CDR3 bases: TGTGCCTTGTGGGAGGCTACAAGGGGAAATTATTATAAGAAACTCTTT. It yields the protein CALWEATRGNYYKKLF.

Of note for this clone: At one end, the junction sequence differs from germline, possibly due to a read error. The chain joins TRGV4 to TRGJ1 or TRGJ2. Germline assignment: CDR1 EGSTGY and CDR2 YDSYTSSV. This CDR3 comprises 17 residues. The CDR3 is CATWNGREFMNYYKKLF. The CDR3, as DNA: TGTGCCACCTGGAATGGGCGTGAATTTATGAATTATTATAAGAAACTCTTT.

The rearrangement uses TRGV5 and TRGJP2. V was clipped by 5 bases and J by 2 bases; unmatched bases: 5. CDR1 and CDR2 from the germline V gene are VINAFY and YDVSNSKD. The CDR3 runs 14 residues. The CDR3 here is CATWGGSSDWIKTF. The CDR3, as DNA: TGTGCCACCTGGGGGGGGAGTAGTGATTGGATCAAGACGTTT.

In its sample, this clone ranks as medium-sized (0.01 to 0.1%). At the DNA level, this CDR3 is encoded by other sequences in the same sample as well. The chain combines TRGV8 with TRGJP2. The length of the CDR3 is 13 residues. V lost 3 bases to trimming and J lost 3 bases; unmatched junction nucleotides: 1. Germline CDR1 is VENAVY and CDR2 is YDSYNSRV. CDR3 DNA sequence: TGTGCCACCTGGGATCGTAGTGATTGGATCAAGACGTTT. Its protein product is CATWDRSDWIKTF.

The genes are TRGV8 and TRGJP. CDR3 length: 16 residues. In germline, CDR1 is VENAVY, CDR2 YDSYNSRV. After removal of 5 bases from V and 1 base from J, the junction contained 2 bases not matched to a gene. The CDR3 region is CATWVGQELGKKIKVF. The CDR3 nucleotides read TGTGCCACCTGGGTAGGGCAAGAGTTGGGCAAAAAAATCAAGGTATTT.

This clone was observed a few times. Other DNA sequences from this sample encode an identical CDR3 as well. The chain links TRGV4 to TRGJ1 or TRGJ2. Losses at the gene ends were 0 bases for V and 4 bases for J; bases not matched to a gene: 6. The CDR3 spans 14 residues. CDR1 is EGSTGY, CDR2 YDSYTSSV, per germline. Here the CDR3 DNA reads TGTGCCACCTGGGATGGGCCTTTGTATTATAAGAAACTCTTT. It is translated as CATWDGPLYYKKLF.

This clone occurred a few times. The gene calls are TRGV9 and TRGJ1 or TRGJ2. Germline values: CDR1 GITISATS, CDR2 ISYDGTV (reference sequence). This CDR3 contains 16 residues. Losses at the gene ends were 0 bases for V and 3 bases for J; bases not matched to a gene: 11. The CDR3 loop is CALWEVPEEIYYKKLF. CDR3 DNA sequence: TGTGCCTTGTGGGAGGTGCCGGAGGAGATTTATTATAAGAAACTCTTT.

As regards this clone: The junction departs from the called germline gene at one end, perhaps through a read error. In the same sample, other DNA sequences code for this CDR3. This chain connects TRGV4 to TRGJ1 or TRGJ2. In germline, CDR1 is EGSTGY, CDR2 YDSYTSSV. This CDR3 contains 12 residues. For the CDR3, the DNA is TGTGCCACCTGGAATGGCGGTTATAAGAAACTCTTT. It yields the protein CATWNGGYKKLF.

About this clone itself: This may come from a read error, since a much larger clone is one base off. The chain couples TRGV8 to TRGJ1 or TRGJ2. Germline assignment: CDR1 VENAVY and CDR2 YDSYNSRV. The CDR3 is made up of 11 amino acids. Trimming cost V 1 base and J 8 bases; bases outside gene matches: 2. The DNA for the CDR3 is TGTGCCACCTGGGATAGTAATAAGAAACTCTTT. Amino acid sequence: CATWDSNKKLF.

This clone was observed a few times. This clone may be a read error of a much larger clone one base away. Different DNA sequences within this sample yield the same CDR3. The genes are TRGV3 and TRGJ1 or TRGJ2. This CDR3 region has 13 residues. V shed 1 base and J 2 bases; nucleotides not matched to a gene: 2. CDR1 is VTNTFY, CDR2 YDVSTARD, per germline (reference sequence). This chain's CDR3 is CATWDRHYYKKLF. The CDR3 DNA reads TGTGCCACCTGGGACAGACATTATTATAAGAAACTCTTT.

Points on this clone: Other DNA sequences in this sample translate to the same CDR3. The chain uses TRGV9 and TRGJ1 or TRGJ2. CDR1 and CDR2 (germline): GITISATS, ISYDGTV (reference sequence). CDR3 length: 13 amino acids. V dropped 0 bases and J dropped 7; count of bases not matched to a gene: 6. CDR3 bases: TGTGCCTTGTGGGAGGTGTTAGGATATAAGAAACTCTTT. Translating gives CALWEVLGYKKLF.

In its sample, this clone was seen a few times. The chain carries TRGV2 and TRGJ1 or TRGJ2. V was pared by 0 bases and J by 10 bases, with 9 bases of the junction left unmatched. This CDR3 spans 13 amino acids. Per the germline V gene, CDR1 is EGSNGY and CDR2 is YDSYNSKV. The CDR3 DNA follows: TGTGCCACCTGGGACGGGCCCAAGGAAAAGAAACTCTTT. This encodes CATWDGPKEKKLF.

The sample holds a few counts of this clone. The junction departs from the called germline gene at one end, perhaps through a read error. V usage is TRGV2 and J usage is TRGJ1 or TRGJ2. Germline V lookup: CDR1 EGSNGY, CDR2 YDSYNSKV. This CDR3 region has 13 residues. CDR3 coding DNA: TGTGCCACCTGGGACGGAAATTATTATAGGAAACTCTTT. It specifies CATWDGNYYRKLF.

Of note for this clone: The same CDR3 also results from other DNA sequences found in this sample. The chain is built from TRGV4 and TRGJ1 or TRGJ2. V shed 1 base and J 5 bases; nucleotides not matched to a gene: 5. Per the germline V gene, CDR1 is EGSTGY and CDR2 is YDSYTSSV. This CDR3 is 13 amino acids long. The CDR3 region has the DNA TGTGCCACCTGGGATGGCCGAGATTATAAGAAACTCTTT. The encoded protein is CATWDGRDYKKLF.

The V and J genes are TRGV9 and TRGJP2. The CDR3 loop spans 15 amino acids. Germline CDR1 is GITISATS and CDR2 is ISYDGTV (reference sequence). Unmatched junction bases numbered 4, after V lost 3 bases and J lost 0 bases. The DNA of the CDR3 is TGTGCCTTGTGGGAGATGGATAGTAGTGATTGGATCAAGACGTTT. The encoded protein is CALWEMDSSDWIKTF.

This clone was observed a few times. V is TRGV5 and J is TRGJ1 or TRGJ2. Germline lookup yields CDR1 VINAFY and CDR2 YDVSNSKD. After removal of 0 bases from V and 7 bases from J, the junction contained 9 bases not matched to a gene. CDR3 size: 14 residues. The CDR3 nucleotides read TGTGCCACCTGGGACAGGCAGTTAGGATATAAGAAACTCTTT. Its protein product is CATWDRQLGYKKLF.

Without a V gene call, the J gene is given as TRGJ1 or TRGJ2. This CDR3 contains 11 residues. The CDR3 DNA reads TGCGCAACAAGGTATGGTGTGGAGAAACTCTTT. Its translation: CATRYGVEKLF.

The chain recombines TRGV8 with TRGJP2. The CDR3 extends over 12 amino acids. Germline trimming cut 0 bases from V and 10 bases from J; bases unmatched to any gene: 2. The germline gives CDR1 VENAVY, CDR2 YDSYNSRV. The DNA for the CDR3 is TGTGCCACCTGGGATAGGTGTTGGATCAAGACGTTT. Protein product: CATWDRCWIKTF.

This clone was detected a few times. The junction differs from germline at one of its ends, possibly a read error. The sample has other DNA sequences that encode this CDR3 too. The gene calls are TRGV5 and TRGJ1 or TRGJ2. CDR1 VINAFY and CDR2 YDVSNSKD come from the germline V gene. The length of the CDR3 is 11 residues. DNA of the CDR3: TGTGCCACCTGGGACAGCACTAAGAAGCTCTTT. This codes for CATWDSTKKLF.

The rearrangement links TRGV9 to TRGJ1 or TRGJ2. Trimming took 5 bases from V and 7 from J; bases not matched to a gene: 8. In germline, CDR1 is GITISATS, CDR2 ISYDGTV (reference sequence). CDR3 size: 12 residues. The CDR3 DNA reads TGTGCCTTGTGGGGTTCGGGCTATAAGAAACTCTTT. Translated: CALWGSGYKKLF.

The chain carries TRGV4 and TRGJP2. Looked up from germline, CDR1 is EGSTGY and CDR2 is YDSYTSSV. V was pared by 6 bases and J by 5 bases, with 6 bases of the junction left unmatched. CDR3 length: 13 amino acids. The CDR3: CATWNESDWIKTF. The DNA for the CDR3 is TGTGCCACCTGGAATGAAAGTGATTGGATCAAGACGTTT.